This T cell receptor (beta chain) appears in the sequencing data of a study of cytomegalovirus exposure and HLA in healthy donors. For the study at large: Most genotyped donors, around four fifths of about 400, had Caucasian-associated genetic ancestry. Findings of the study overall: Relative to equally common others, HLA-associated TCR beta chains showed greater clonal expansion in a later analysis. When analyzed later, the rates of TCR association showed variation by HLA locus, with DRB1 the most and HLA-C the fewest.

J gave up 3 bases and V 5 bases, and 3 bases lay outside the gene matches. CDR1 and CDR2 (germline): MNHEY, SMNVEV (reference sequence). This CDR3 comprises 14 residues. A word on this clone: The antigen remains undetermined. In the same sample, other DNA sequences code for this CDR3.

The PCR contained 60 Vbeta and 13 Jbeta primers. TCRdb's copy holds only in-frame clones and misses some; the assay was immunoSEQ multiplex PCR. The sample shows 150,000 to 200,000 clones, around 75% of them seen only once. This TCR came from a woman aged 25 to 39 in good health and CMV-seropositive. The sample was PBMCs. V is TRBV27 and J is TRBJ2-7; 11 bases line up with TRBD1. The CDR3 here is CASSPGTGGYEQYF. CDR3 DNA: TGTGCCAGCAGTCCCGGGACAGGGGGCTACGAGCAGTACTTC.